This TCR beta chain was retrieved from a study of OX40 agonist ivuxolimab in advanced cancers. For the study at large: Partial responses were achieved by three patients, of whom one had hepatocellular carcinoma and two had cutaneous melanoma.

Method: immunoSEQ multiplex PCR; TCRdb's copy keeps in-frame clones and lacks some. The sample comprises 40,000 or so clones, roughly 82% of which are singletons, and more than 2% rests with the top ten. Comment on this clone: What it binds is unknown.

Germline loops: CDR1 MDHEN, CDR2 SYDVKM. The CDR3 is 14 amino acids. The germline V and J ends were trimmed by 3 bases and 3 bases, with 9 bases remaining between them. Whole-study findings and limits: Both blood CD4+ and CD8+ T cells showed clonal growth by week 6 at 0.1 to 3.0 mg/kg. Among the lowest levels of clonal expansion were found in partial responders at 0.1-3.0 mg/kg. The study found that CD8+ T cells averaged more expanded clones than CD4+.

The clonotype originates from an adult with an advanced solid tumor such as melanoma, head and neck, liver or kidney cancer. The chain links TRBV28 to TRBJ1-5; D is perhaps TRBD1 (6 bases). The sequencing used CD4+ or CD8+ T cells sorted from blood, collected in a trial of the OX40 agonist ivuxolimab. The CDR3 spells CASSFQGNNQPQHF. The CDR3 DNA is TGTGCCAGCAGTTTTCAGGGGAACAATCAGCCCCAGCATTTT. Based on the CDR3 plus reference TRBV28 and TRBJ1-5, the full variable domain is DVKVTQSSRYLVKRTGEKVFLECVQDMDHENMFWYRQDPGLGLRLIYFSYDVKMKEKGDIPEGYSVSREKKERFSLILESASTNQTSMYLCASSFQGNNQPQHFGDGTRLSIL.